This T cell receptor (beta chain) was profiled in a study of blood T cell repertoires in COVID-19. Categorization into cohorts depended on clinical history that participants reported. Here immunoSEQ multiplex PCR was the method, and the copy in TCRdb shows in-frame clones only, minus some. The table includes about 430,000 clones, around 87% detected once. This TCR was recovered from a man aged 25-40 years who had recovered from COVID-19. Sequenced input: PBMCs or T cells enriched from blood (not recorded which).

The CDR3 sequence: CASSINGGRASGADTQYF. The CDR3 DNA reads as TGTGCCAGTAGTATAAATGGTGGGAGAGCCTCGGGGGCAGATACGCAGTATTTT. The chain employs TRBV19 and TRBJ2-3, with TRBD2 as a possible D gene (6 bases). Per germline, CDR1 LNHDA and CDR2 SQIVND (reference sequence). The CDR3 has 18 residues. V shed 2 bases and J shed 4 bases, with 22 bases lying between them.